This T cell receptor (beta chain) was recorded in a study of CXCR3-negative and CXCR3-positive naive CD8 T cells. Broader study findings: Whereas memory cells differed, naive CXCR3-negative and CXCR3-positive cells shared similar TRBV-TRBJ usage. Memory CD8+ cells had much lower diversity, and both naive subsets had comparably high diversity. Naive cells positive for CXCR3 carried more hydrophobic TRB CDR3s than CXCR3-negative ones.

The germline CDR1 and CDR2 sequences are DFQATT and SNEGSKA (reference sequence). The CDR3 is 15 amino acids. Via 5' RACE with UMI labels, TRB cDNA libraries were prepared. One entry per CDR3 protein, without DNA, is what TCRdb gives after re-calling the 5' RACE reads. The sample data list some 140,000 distinct CDR3 sequences. On this clonotype itself: Antigen unknown.

This clonotype was obtained from a human donor in good health. Some clones in this sample may be carry-over from other donors' samples. The sequenced sample consisted of naive CXCR3+ CD8+ T cells from blood. Described subset: CD45RO-CCR7+CD27+CD95- naive CD8+ T cells expressing CXCR3 (TNR3+). The genes are TRBV20-1 and TRBJ2-1; TCRdb calls TRBD2, which cannot be checked without DNA. The CDR3 protein is CSAAVGTSGYNEQFF.